This T cell receptor beta chain was obtained from a study of beta chain features in type 1 diabetes. Study-wide results and caveats: Junctions at VDJ sites from type 1 diabetes patients had fewer insertions and more deletions. Shorter TCRB CDR3s, moderately but significantly so, marked every one of the four CD4+ subsets in Type 1 diabetes patients. High-TCR-expressing cells could be over-represented by cDNA sequencing.

The entirety of the isolated RNA underwent reverse transcription, so expressed TCRB transcripts were sequenced. There were around 3.5 million reads on average in the naive, central memory and regulatory T cell samples. TCRdb keeps only in-frame clones here, not all; method: immunoSEQ multiplex PCR. The sample gives over 200,000 clones, about a tenth of which show up once; around 0.017% is in the top ten. This clone came up a few times. The antigen remains unidentified. Central memory, naive, regulatory and stem cell-like memory CD4+ cells were sorted by CD45RO/CCR7/CD25/CD127/CD95/CD27. Per germline, CDR1 SGHRS and CDR2 YFSETQ. The CDR3 contains 14 residues. V was clipped by 4 bases and J by 3 bases, with 13 bases between them.

Sequencing was carried out using naive CD4+ T cells from blood. The chain employs TRBV5-1 and TRBJ1-2, with a tentative D call TRBD1 (5 bases). This TCR derives from a young man with type 1 diabetes. DNA for the CDR3: TGCGCCAGCAGCCGCGGGGGAGCCGACTATGGCTACACCTTC. Protein product: CASSRGGADYGYTF.